The 5 T cell receptor beta chains listed next were all sequenced from one sample in a study of T cell clones after liver transplantation. Profiled with immunoSEQ multiplex PCR; TCRdb holds only in-frame clones, not every one. The top ten clones hold roughly 50% of a sample with just under 9,500 clones, almost 80% of them seen once. The specimen was CD8+ T cells from blood, collected at the 22-month timepoint. The receptors come from a human patient who received a liver transplant. Part of the T cells may come from the graft donor.

This clone showed up just a few times. J is TRBJ1-6 and V is TRBV7-9, with 12 bases aligning to TRBD1. V lost 5 bases to trimming and J lost 10 bases; unmatched junction nucleotides: 6. Germline V CDR1 and CDR2: SEHNR, FQNEAQ (reference sequence). The CDR3 runs to 15 residues. The CDR3 nucleotides are TGTGCCAGCAGCGGGGGACAGGGGGCTGCATCACCCCTCCACTTT. It translates to CASSGGQGAASPLHF.

The chain has TRBV5-4 and TRBJ2-7; D uncertain. Germline V gives CDR1 SGHNT, CDR2 YYREEE (reference sequence). Trimming left V 4 bases short and J 7 bases short, with 12 bases between. The CDR3 sequence is 12 residues long. This CDR3 reads CASSGIGSEQYF. CDR3 in DNA: TGTGCCAGCAGCGGGATTGGCTCAGAGCAGTACTTC.

This clone occurred once. This rearrangement joins TRBV29-1 to TRBJ1-1; D gene uncertain. CDR1 is SQVTM, CDR2 ANQGSEA, per germline. With 1 base removed from V and 0 bases from J, the gap between germline ends came to 6 bases. This CDR3 comprises 13 residues. CDR3 sequence reads: CSVEAGLNTEAFF. DNA of the CDR3: TGCAGCGTTGAAGCAGGTCTGAACACTGAAGCTTTCTTT.

The chain combines TRBV4-1 with TRBJ1-5; the D is unclear. Germline values: CDR1 MGHRA, CDR2 YSYEKL. Trimming shortened V by 4 bases and J by 0 bases, and 7 bases separated the two germline ends. This CDR3 region has 14 residues. CDR3 DNA: TGCGCCAGCAGCCGGACGGATAGCAATCAGCCCCAGCATTTT. The encoded protein is CASSRTDSNQPQHF.

The chain has TRBV28 and TRBJ2-7, with a possible D match to TRBD1 (6 bases). This CDR3 contains 15 residues. Trimming removed 5 bases at V and 5 bases at J, with 19 bases between. Looked up from germline, CDR1 is MDHEN and CDR2 is SYDVKM. DNA of the CDR3: TGTGCCAGCAGTGAAAGACCTACAGGGAGCCACGAGCAGTACTTC. This encodes CASSERPTGSHEQYF.